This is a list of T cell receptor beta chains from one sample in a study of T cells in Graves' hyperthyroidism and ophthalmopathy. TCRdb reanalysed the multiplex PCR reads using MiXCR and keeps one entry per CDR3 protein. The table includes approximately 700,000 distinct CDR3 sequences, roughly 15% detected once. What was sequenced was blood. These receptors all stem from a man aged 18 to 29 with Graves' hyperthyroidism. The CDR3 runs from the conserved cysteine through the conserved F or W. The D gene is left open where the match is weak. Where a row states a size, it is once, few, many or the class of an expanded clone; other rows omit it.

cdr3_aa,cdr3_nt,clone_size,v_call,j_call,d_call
CASSFRIRDEQFF,TGTGCCAGCAGTTTCAGGATCCGGGATGAGCAGTTCTTC,many,TRBV27,TRBJ2-1,NA
CSALRDRGMFSYNEQFF,TGCAGTGCCCTTCGGGACAGGGGAATGTTTTCCTACAATGAGCAGTTCTTC,few,TRBV20-1,TRBJ2-1,TRBD1
CASSVGQGVYYEQYF,TGTGCCAGCAGCGTGGGACAGGGGGTGTACTACGAGCAGTACTTC,many,TRBV9,TRBJ2-7,TRBD1
CSVVGTGVKNTEAFF,TGCAGCGTTGTAGGGACAGGGGTGAAGAACACTGAAGCTTTCTTT,few,TRBV29-1,TRBJ1-1,TRBD1
CSARDQGVQEKLFF,TGCAGTGCTAGAGATCAAGGGGTTCAAGAAAAACTGTTTTTT,NA,TRBV20-1,TRBJ1-4,NA
CASSLEISTNEKLFF,TGTGCCAGCAGTTTAGAGATTTCAACTAATGAAAAACTGTTTTTT,many,TRBV28,TRBJ1-4,NA
CASSLTVNGYTF,TGTGCCAGCAGCTTAACAGTGAATGGCTACACCTTC,few,TRBV5-6,TRBJ1-2,NA
CSARDPGTGTGETQYF,TGCAGTGCTAGAGATCCCGGGACAGGGACAGGAGAGACCCAGTACTTC,many,TRBV20-1,TRBJ2-5,TRBD1
CGASSGANVLTF,TGTGGAGCGAGCTCTGGGGCCAACGTCCTGACTTTC,few,TRBV28,TRBJ2-6,NA
CASSFGASTDTQYF,TGTGCCAGCAGTTTCGGAGCAAGCACAGATACGCAGTATTTT,many,TRBV12-3/TRBV12-4,TRBJ2-3,NA
CASSSGVSSYEQYF,TGTGCCAGCAGTTCCGGGGTTTCGTCCTACGAGCAGTACTTC,many,TRBV12-3/TRBV12-4,TRBJ2-7,NA
CAWKSSYSTDTQYF,TGTGCCTGGAAGTCTAGCTACAGCACAGATACGCAGTATTTT,NA,TRBV30,TRBJ2-3,NA
CASNLAAQRQYF,TGTGCCAGCAACCTCGCGGCCCAGAGGCAGTATTTT,many,TRBV28,TRBJ2-3,NA
CSVSATGDPSSYNEQFF,TGCAGTGTCTCAGCTACAGGGGATCCGAGCTCCTACAATGAGCAGTTCTTC,few,TRBV20-1,TRBJ2-1,TRBD1
CSLLGQGSNEQFF,TGCAGCCTCCTGGGGCAGGGATCCAATGAGCAGTTCTTC,few,TRBV29-1,TRBJ2-1,NA
CASSRWWGARVNEKLFF,TGTGCCAGCAGCCGGTGGTGGGGGGCGCGGGTCAATGAAAAACTGTTTTTT,few,TRBV2,TRBJ1-4,NA
CASRPLGDTQYF,TGTGCCAGCAGGCCACTAGGGGATACGCAGTATTTT,many,TRBV12-3/TRBV12-4,TRBJ2-3,NA
CASSFTGTGGSPLHF,TGTGCCAGCAGTTTTACCGGGACAGGGGGTTCACCCCTCCACTTT,many,TRBV2,TRBJ1-6,TRBD1
CASSESSGARAKNIQYF,TGTGCCAGCAGTGAATCCTCGGGGGCTAGAGCCAAAAACATTCAGTACTTC,NA,TRBV25-1,TRBJ2-4,NA
CASSSGHGSYEQYF,TGTGCCAGCAGCTCAGGACATGGGAGCTACGAGCAGTACTTC,NA,TRBV7-2,TRBJ2-7,NA
CASSSTRGYYNEQFF,TGTGCCAGCAGCTCGACGCGGGGATACTACAATGAGCAGTTCTTC,many,TRBV5-4,TRBJ2-1,NA
CASSWSHEGQETQYF,TGTGCCAGCAGCTGGAGCCACGAGGGACAAGAGACCCAGTACTTC,few,TRBV5-5,TRBJ2-5,NA
CACSQEGRVAETQYF,TGTGCCTGCAGCCAAGAAGGACGGGTGGCGGAGACCCAGTACTTC,few,TRBV3-1,TRBJ2-5,NA
CASSEVRTGGNEQFF,TGTGCCAGCAGTGAAGTCCGGACAGGGGGCAACGAGCAGTTCTTC,few,TRBV6-1,TRBJ2-1,TRBD1